The clone carrying this TCR beta chain was observed at least ten times. Germline lookup yields CDR1 MGHDK and CDR2 SYGVNS. The CDR3 runs to 14 residues. V was clipped by 7 bases and J by 5 bases, with 17 bases between them. A single record per CDR3 protein comes from TCRdb applying MiXCR to the 5' RACE reads. In the table there are 40,000 to 45,000 distinct CDR3 sequences, 22% of which are singletons. These data originate in a study of spatial heterogeneity in lung cancer. Time point reported: blood at routine non-recurrence follow-up after resection. The material was PBMCs, obtained at follow-up. The source is a female donor with early-stage non-small cell lung cancer. J is TRBJ1-1 and V is TRBV25-1; TRBD1 might be the D (5 bases). This CDR3 is CASTDPTGLTEAFF. In DNA form, the CDR3 reads TGTGCCAGCACCGATCCGACGGGGCTTACTGAAGCTTTCTTT.